This T cell receptor beta chain was found in a study of blood T cell repertoires in COVID-19. Overall study context: The United States, Italy and Spain provided the acute and convalescent COVID-19 samples.

Libraries were prepared by immunoSEQ multiplex PCR; TCRdb keeps only in-frame clonotypes and omits some of them. The table lists hundreds of thousands of clones, approximately 88% of them singletons. This receptor was obtained from a man aged 35 to 55 with acute or convalescent COVID-19. Material: peripheral blood.

As DNA, the CDR3 is TGTGCCAGCTCACCAGGACTAGCGGGGTCCCCTGGCGCCTACAATGAGCAGTTCTTC. Its protein is CASSPGLAGSPGAYNEQFF. V gene TRBV18 combines with J gene TRBJ2-1; the match to TRBD2 covers 12 bases. Unmatched junction bases numbered 10, after V lost 2 bases and J lost 2 bases. The CDR3 covers 19 residues. CDR1 KGHSH and CDR2 LQKENI come from the germline V gene.